The table lists the clone carrying this T cell receptor (beta chain) with many counts. The data derive from a study of T cells in Graves' hyperthyroidism and ophthalmopathy. Between the trimmed V and J ends, which lost 7 bases and 2 bases, there was a span of 12 bases. The CDR3 totals 14 residues. Looked up from germline, CDR1 is MDHEN and CDR2 is SYDVKM. Researchers amplified the TCR beta CDR3 regions from RNA transcripts. HTBI primers were employed in a first-round RT-PCR of the TCR CDR3. TCRdb re-called the multiplex PCR reads through MiXCR, storing one row per CDR3 protein. The sample lists 250,000 or so distinct CDR3 sequences, about 14% occurring once.

The receptor's source is a woman in her forties with Graves' hyperthyroidism that later progressed to Graves' ophthalmopathy. The V gene is TRBV28, the J gene TRBJ1-5; D unresolved. Sequencing used blood. CDR3 coding DNA: TGTGCCAGCACCCTAAGCGTGGGCAATCAGCCCCAGCATTTT. Translating gives CASTLSVGNQPQHF.